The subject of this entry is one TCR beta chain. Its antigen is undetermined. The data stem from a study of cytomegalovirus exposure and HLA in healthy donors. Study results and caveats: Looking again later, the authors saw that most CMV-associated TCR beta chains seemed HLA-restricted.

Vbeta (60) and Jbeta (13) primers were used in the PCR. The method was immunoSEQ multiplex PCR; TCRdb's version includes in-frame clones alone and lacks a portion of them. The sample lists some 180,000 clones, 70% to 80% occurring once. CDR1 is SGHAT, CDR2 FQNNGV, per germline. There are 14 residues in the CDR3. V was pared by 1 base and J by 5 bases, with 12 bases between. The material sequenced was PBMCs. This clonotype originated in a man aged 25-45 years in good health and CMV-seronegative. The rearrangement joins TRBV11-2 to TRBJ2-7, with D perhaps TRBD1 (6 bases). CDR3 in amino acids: CASSLVRQEDEQYF. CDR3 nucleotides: TGTGCCAGCAGCTTAGTAAGACAGGAGGACGAGCAGTACTTC.